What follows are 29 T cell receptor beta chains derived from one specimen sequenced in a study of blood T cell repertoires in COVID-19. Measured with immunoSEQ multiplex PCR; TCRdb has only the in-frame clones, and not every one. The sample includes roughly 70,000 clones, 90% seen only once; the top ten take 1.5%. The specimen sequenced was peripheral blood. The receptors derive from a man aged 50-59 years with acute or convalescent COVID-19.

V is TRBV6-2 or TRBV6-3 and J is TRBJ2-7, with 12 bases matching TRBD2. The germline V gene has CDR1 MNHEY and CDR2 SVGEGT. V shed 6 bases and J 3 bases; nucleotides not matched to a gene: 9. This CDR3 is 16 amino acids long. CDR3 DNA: TGTGCCAGCAGCCCGAAGACTAGCGGGAGTTACTACGAGCAGTACTTC. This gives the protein CASSPKTSGSYYEQYF.

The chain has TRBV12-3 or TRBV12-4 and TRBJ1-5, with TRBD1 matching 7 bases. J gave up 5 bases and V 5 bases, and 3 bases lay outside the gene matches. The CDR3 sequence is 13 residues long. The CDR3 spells CASSRQGDQPQHF. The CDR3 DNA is TGTGCCAGCAGTCGACAGGGCGATCAGCCCCAGCATTTT.

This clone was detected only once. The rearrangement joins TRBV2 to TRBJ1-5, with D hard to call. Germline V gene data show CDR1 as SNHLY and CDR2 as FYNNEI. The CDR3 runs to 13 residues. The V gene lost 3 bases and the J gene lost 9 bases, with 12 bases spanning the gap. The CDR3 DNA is TGTGCCAGCAGTGAGGGCCGGTACGGGCCCCAGCATTTT. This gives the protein CASSEGRYGPQHF.

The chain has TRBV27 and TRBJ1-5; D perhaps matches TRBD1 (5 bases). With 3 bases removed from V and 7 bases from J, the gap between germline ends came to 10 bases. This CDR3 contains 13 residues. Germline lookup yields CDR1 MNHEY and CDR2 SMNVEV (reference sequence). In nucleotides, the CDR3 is TGTGCCAGCAGTTTCGGGGAGGGGCAGCCCCAGCATTTT. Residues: CASSFGEGQPQHF.

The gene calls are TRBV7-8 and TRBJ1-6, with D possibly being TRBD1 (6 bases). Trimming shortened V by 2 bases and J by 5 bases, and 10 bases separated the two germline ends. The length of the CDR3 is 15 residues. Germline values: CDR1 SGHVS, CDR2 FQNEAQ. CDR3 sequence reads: CASSLTGSDNSPLHF. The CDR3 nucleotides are TGTGCCAGCAGCTTAACAGGGAGCGATAATTCACCCCTCCACTTT.

The CDR3 DNA sequence: TGTGCCAGCAGCCGGACAGGGAGGAGCACAGATACGCAGTATTTT. Protein product: CASSRTGRSTDTQYF. This chain uses TRBV7-6 with TRBJ2-3, with TRBD1 matching 8 bases. The CDR3 extends over 15 amino acids. The germline V gene encodes CDR1 SGHVS and CDR2 FNYEAQ. After removal of 5 bases from V and 0 bases from J, the junction contained 4 bases not matched to a gene.

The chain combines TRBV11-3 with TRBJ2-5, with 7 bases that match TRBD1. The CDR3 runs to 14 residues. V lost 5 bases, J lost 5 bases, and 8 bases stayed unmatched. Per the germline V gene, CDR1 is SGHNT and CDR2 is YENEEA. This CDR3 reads CASSPHRGHETQYF. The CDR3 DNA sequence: TGTGCCAGCAGCCCCCACAGGGGACACGAGACCCAGTACTTC. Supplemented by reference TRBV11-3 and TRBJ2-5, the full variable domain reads EAGVVQSPRYKIIEKKQPVAFWCNPISGHNTLYWYLQNLGQGPELLIRYENEEAVDDSQLPKDRFSAERLKGVDSTLKIQPAELGDSAVYLCASSPHRGHETQYFGPGTRLLVL.

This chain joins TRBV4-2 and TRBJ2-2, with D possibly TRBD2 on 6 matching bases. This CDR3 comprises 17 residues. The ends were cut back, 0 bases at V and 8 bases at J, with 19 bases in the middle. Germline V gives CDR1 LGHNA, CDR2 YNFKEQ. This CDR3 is CASSQDRNSGAPGELFF. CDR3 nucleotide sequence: TGTGCCAGCAGCCAAGATAGGAATAGCGGCGCGCCTGGGGAGCTGTTTTTT.

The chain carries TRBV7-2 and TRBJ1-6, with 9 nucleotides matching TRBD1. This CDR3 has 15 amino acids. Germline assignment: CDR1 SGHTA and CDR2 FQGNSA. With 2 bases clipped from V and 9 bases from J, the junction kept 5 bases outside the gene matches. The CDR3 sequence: CASSLMGTGSSPLHF. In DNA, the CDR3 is TGTGCCAGCAGCTTAATGGGGACAGGGTCTTCACCCCTCCACTTT.

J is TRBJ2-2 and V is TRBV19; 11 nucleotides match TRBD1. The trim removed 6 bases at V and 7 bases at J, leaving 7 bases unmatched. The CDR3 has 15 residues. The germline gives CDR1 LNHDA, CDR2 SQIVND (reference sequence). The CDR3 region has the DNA TGTGCCAGTAGGCTACGGACAGGGGGCATCGGGGAGCTGTTTTTT. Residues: CASRLRTGGIGELFF.

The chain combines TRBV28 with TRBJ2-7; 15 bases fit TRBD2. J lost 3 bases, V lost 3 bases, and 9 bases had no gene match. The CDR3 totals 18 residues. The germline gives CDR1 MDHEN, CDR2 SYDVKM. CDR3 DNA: TGTGCCAGCAGTTTCCCCCTCCGGACTAGCGGGAGGGGCTACGAGCAGTACTTC. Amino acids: CASSFPLRTSGRGYEQYF. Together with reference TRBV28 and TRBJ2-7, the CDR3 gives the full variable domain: DVKVTQSSRYLVKRTGEKVFLECVQDMDHENMFWYRQDPGLGLRLIYFSYDVKMKEKGDIPEGYSVSREKKERFSLILESASTNQTSMYLCASSFPLRTSGRGYEQYFGPGTRLTVT.

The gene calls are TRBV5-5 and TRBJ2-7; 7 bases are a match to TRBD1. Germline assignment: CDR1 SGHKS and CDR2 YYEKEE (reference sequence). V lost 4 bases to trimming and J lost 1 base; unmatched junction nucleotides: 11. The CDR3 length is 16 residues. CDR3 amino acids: CASSAPGQPTSYEQYV. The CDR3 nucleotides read TGTGCCAGCAGCGCCCCGGGACAGCCCACTTCCTACGAGCAGTACGTC.

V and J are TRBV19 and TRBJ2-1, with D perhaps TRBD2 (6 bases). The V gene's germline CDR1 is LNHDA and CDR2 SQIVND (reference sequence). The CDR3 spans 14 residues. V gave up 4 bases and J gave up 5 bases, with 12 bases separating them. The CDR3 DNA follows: TGTGCCAGTAGTAATCCGGGAGCTCACAATGAGCAGTTCTTC. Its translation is CASSNPGAHNEQFF.

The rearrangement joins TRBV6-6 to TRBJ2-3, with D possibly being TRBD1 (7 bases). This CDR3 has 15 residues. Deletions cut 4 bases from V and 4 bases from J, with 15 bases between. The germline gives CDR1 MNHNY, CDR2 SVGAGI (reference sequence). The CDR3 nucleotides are TGTGCCAGCAGTTCAGGGGGGCTGAGCGCAGATACGCAGTATTTT. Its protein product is CASSSGGLSADTQYF.

CDR3 sequence reads: CASRPGRAWNSPLHF. Here the CDR3 DNA reads TGTGCCAGCAGACCGGGGAGGGCATGGAATTCACCCCTCCACTTT. V and J are TRBV27 and TRBJ1-6; D gene unclear. This CDR3 contains 15 residues. Germline loops: CDR1 MNHEY, CDR2 SMNVEV (reference sequence). V was shortened by 6 bases and J by 7 bases, with 16 bases between the two germline ends.

CDR3 bases: TGTGCCAGCAGTGAAAGAGGGTTTGATCAGCCCCAGCATTTT. Protein sequence: CASSERGFDQPQHF. This rearrangement joins TRBV6-1 to TRBJ1-5; unclear D gene. The germline V and J ends were trimmed by 2 bases and 5 bases, with 10 bases remaining between them. Per germline, CDR1 MNHNS and CDR2 SASEGT. CDR3 size: 14 residues.

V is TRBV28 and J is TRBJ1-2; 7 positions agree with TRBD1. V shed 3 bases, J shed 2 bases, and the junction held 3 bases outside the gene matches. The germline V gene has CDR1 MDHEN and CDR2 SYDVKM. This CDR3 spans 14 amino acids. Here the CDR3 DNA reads TGTGCCAGCAGTTTCGGACAGGCGAACTATGGCTACACCTTC. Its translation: CASSFGQANYGYTF.

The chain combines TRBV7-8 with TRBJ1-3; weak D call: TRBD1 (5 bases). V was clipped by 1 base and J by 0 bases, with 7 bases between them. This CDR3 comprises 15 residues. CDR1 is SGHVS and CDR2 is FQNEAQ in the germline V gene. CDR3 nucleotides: TGTGCCAGCAGCTTAGAGGGGTTCTCTGGAAACACCATATATTTT. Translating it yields CASSLEGFSGNTIYF. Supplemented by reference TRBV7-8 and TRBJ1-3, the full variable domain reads GAGVSQSPRYKVAKRGQDVALRCDPISGHVSLFWYQQALGQGPEFLTYFQNEAQLDKSGLPSDRFFAERPEGSVSTLKIQRTQQEDSAVYLCASSLEGFSGNTIYFGEGSWLTVV.

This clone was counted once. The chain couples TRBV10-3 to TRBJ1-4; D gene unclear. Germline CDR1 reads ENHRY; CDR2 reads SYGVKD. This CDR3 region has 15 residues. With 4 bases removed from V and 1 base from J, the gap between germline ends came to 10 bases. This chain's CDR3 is CAISAAYETNEKLFF. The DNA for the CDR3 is TGTGCCATCAGTGCTGCCTATGAAACTAATGAAAAACTGTTTTTT.

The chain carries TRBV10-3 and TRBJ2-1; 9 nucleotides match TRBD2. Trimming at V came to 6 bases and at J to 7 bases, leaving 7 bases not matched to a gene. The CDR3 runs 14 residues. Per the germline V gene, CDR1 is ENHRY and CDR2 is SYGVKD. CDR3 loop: CAISPGLASNEQFF. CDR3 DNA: TGTGCCATCAGCCCGGGACTAGCCTCTAATGAGCAGTTCTTC.

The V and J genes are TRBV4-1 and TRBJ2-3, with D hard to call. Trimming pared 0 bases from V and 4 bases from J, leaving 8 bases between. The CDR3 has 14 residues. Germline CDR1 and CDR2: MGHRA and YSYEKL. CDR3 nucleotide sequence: TGCGCCAGCAGCCAAGAGGCAGTACCAGATACGCAGTATTTT. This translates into CASSQEAVPDTQYF.

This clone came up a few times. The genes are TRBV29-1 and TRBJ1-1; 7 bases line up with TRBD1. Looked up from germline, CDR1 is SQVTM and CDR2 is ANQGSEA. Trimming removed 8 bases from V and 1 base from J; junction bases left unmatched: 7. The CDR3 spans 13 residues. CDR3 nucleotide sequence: TGCAGCTCAGGGGGTTTGGGGAACACTGAAGCTTTCTTT. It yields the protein CSSGGLGNTEAFF.

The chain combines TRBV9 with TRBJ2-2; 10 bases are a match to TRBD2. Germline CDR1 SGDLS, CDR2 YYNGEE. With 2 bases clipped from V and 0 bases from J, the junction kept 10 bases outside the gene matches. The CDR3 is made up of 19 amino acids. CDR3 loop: CASSVRPDGTSANTGELFF. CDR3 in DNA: TGTGCCAGCAGCGTCCGCCCCGATGGGACTAGCGCGAACACCGGGGAGCTGTTTTTT. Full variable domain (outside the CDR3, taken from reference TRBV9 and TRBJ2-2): DSGVTQTPKHLITATGQRVTLRCSPRSGDLSVYWYQQSLDQGLQFLIQYYNGEERAKGNILERFSAQQFPDLHSELNLSSLELGDSALYFCASSVRPDGTSANTGELFFGEGSRLTVL.

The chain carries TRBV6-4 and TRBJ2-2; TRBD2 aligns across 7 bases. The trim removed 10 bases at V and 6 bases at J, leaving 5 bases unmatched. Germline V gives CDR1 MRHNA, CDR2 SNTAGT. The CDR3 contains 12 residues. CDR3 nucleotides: TGTGCCACCCCGACTAGCTCCGGGGAGCTGTTTTTT. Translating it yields CATPTSSGELFF.

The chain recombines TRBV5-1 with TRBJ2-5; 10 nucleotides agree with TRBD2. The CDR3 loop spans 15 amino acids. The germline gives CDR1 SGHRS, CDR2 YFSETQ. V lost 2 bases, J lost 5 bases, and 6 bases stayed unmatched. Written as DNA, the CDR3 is TGCGCCAGCAGCTTCCAGCGGGGGGGCGGGGAGACCCAGTACTTC. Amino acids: CASSFQRGGGETQYF.

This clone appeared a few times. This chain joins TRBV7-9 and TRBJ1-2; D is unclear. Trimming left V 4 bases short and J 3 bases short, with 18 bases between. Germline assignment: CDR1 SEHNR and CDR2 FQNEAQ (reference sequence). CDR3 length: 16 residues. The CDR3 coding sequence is TGTGCCAGCAGCTCCCGTGACGGGTGGTCGCACTATGGCTACACCTTC. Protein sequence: CASSSRDGWSHYGYTF.

CDR3 loop: CASRYPDSASTDTQYF. The CDR3 region has the DNA TGTGCCAGCAGATACCCCGACTCTGCTAGCACAGATACGCAGTATTTT. The rearrangement links TRBV6-5 to TRBJ2-3; D uncertain. Trimming took off 6 bases at V and 0 bases at J, with 16 bases between the two ends. The CDR3 runs 16 residues. Germline V gene data show CDR1 as MNHEY and CDR2 as SVGAGI.

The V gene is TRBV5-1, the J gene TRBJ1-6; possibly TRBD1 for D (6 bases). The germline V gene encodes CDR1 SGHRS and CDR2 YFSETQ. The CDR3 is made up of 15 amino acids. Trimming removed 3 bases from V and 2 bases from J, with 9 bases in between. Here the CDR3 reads CASSYRTAYNSPLHF. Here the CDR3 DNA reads TGCGCCAGCAGCTACCGGACAGCCTATAATTCACCCCTCCACTTT.

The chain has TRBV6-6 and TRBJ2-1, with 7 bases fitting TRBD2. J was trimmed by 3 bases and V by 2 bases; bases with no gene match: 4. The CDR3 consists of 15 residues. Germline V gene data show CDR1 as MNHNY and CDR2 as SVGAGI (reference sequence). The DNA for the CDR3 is TGTGCCAGCAGTTACCCGGGACTAAACTACAATGAGCAGTTCTTC. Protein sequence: CASSYPGLNYNEQFF.